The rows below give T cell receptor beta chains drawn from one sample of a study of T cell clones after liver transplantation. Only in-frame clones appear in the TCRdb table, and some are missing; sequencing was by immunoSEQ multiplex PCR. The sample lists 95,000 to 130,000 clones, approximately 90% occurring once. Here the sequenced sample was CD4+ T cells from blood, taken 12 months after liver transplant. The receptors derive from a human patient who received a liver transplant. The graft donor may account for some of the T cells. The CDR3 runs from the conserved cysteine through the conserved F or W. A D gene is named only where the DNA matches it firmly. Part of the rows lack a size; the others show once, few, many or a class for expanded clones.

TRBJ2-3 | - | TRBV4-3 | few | TGCGCCAGCAGCCAAGAATGGAACACAGATACGCAGTATTTT | CASSQEWNTDTQYF
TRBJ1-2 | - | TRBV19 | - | TGTGCCAGTAGTATAGACGCGCGGGGCTACACCTTC | CASSIDARGYTF
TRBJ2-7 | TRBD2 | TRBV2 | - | TGTGCCAGCAGGAATAGCGGGAGTAGATCCGAGCAGTACTTC | CASRNSGSRSEQYF
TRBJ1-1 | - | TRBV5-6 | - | TGTGCCAGCACCCTCCCAGGGTTGTGGACTGAAGCTTTCTTT | CASTLPGLWTEAFF
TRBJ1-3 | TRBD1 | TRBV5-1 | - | TGCGCCAGCAGACAAACAGGGGCCTCTGGAAACACCATATATTTT | CASRQTGASGNTIYF
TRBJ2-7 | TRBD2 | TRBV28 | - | TGTGCCAGCAGTTCTACCAGCGGGAGGGACGGGAAGCAGTACTTC | CASSSTSGRDGKQYF
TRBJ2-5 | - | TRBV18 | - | TGTGCCAGCTCACCGGGTGGAAGAGAGACCCAGTACTTC | CASSPGGRETQYF
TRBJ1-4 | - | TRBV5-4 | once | TGTGCCAGCAGCTTAGACGGGAATGAAAAACTGTTTTTT | CASSLDGNEKLFF
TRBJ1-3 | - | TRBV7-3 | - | TGTGCCAGCAGCCCGGGACCAACCTTACTCTCTGGAAACACCATATATTTT | CASSPGPTLLSGNTIYF
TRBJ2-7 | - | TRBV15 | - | TGTGCCACCAGCAGTGACGGAGCAGGGGACCGCTACGAGCAGTACTTC | CATSSDGAGDRYEQYF
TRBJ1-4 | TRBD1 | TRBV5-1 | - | TGCGCCAGCAGCTTAAGGGGGCGAGATGAAAAACTGTTTTTT | CASSLRGRDEKLFF
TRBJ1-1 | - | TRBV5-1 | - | TGCGCCAGCAGCCTACCTCCCGGTGAAGCTTTCTTT | CASSLPPGEAFF
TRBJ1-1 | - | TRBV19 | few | TGTGCCAGTACCTCAGGGAGGGGGAACACTGAAGCTTTCTTT | CASTSGRGNTEAFF
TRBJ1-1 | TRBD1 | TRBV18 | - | TGTGCCAGCTCCGGCAACAGGGGAGGAAAAACTGAAGCTTTCTTT | CASSGNRGGKTEAFF
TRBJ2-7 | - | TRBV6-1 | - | TGTGCCAGCAGTGGGTCCGGGACGGGTCCTTACGAGCAGTACTTC | CASSGSGTGPYEQYF
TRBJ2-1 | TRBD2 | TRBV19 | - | TGTGCCAGTAGCCTAAGGAGCGGGACTTCTCTTTACAATGAGCAGTTCTTC | CASSLRSGTSLYNEQFF
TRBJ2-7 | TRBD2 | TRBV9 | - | TGTGCCAGCAGCGTTTCCGGTCTAGCGGGTTACGAGCAGTACTTC | CASSVSGLAGYEQYF
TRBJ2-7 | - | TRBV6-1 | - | TGTGCCAGCAGCCTTACCTCCTACGAGCAGTACTTC | CASSLTSYEQYF
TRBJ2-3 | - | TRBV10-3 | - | TGTGCCGTAGGGTTAGCCGCAGATACGCAGTATTTT | CAVGLAADTQYF
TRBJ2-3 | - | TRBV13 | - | TGTGCCAGCGGGGACTCCCTTACGCAGTATTTT | CASGDSLTQYF
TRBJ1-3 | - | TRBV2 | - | TGTGCCAGCAGCTCAGCTGGAAACACCATATATTTT | CASSSAGNTIYF
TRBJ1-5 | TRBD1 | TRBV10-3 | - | TGTGCCATCAGCGACAGGGTAGATCAGCCCCAGCATTTT | CAISDRVDQPQHF
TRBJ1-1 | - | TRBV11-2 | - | TGTGCCAGCAGCTTGGACAACACTGAAGCTTTCTTT | CASSLDNTEAFF
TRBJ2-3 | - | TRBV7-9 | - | TGTGCCAGCAGCTTACTGGGGCAGAGCACAGATACGCAGTATTTT | CASSLLGQSTDTQYF
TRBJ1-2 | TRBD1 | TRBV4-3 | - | TGCGCCAGCAGCCAAAACAGGGGTCTTCTCTATGGCTACACCTTC | CASSQNRGLLYGYTF
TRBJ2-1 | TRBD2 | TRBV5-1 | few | TGCGCCAGCAGCTGGACCGGGACTAGCGGACCCAATGAGCAGTTCTTC | CASSWTGTSGPNEQFF
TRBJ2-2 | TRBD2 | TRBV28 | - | TGTGCCACCTTGTCGCGGGAGCCCGGGGAGCTGTTTTTT | CATLSREPGELFF
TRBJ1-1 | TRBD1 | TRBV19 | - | TGTGCCAGTAGTTCGGTACCCCCAGGGGGAGCTTTCTTT | CASSSVPPGGAFF
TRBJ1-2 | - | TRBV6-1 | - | TGTGCCAGCAGTGAAGCGACAGGCCCTAACTATGGCTACACCTTC | CASSEATGPNYGYTF
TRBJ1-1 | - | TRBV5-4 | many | TGTGCCAGCAGCACCCACACTGAAGCTTTCTTT | CASSTHTEAFF
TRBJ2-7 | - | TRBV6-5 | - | TGTGCCAGCAGTTCCCCTACCCTCAACTCCTACGAGCAGTACTTC | CASSSPTLNSYEQYF
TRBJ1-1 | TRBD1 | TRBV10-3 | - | TGTGCCATCACCCAGACAGGGGTCGGCACTGAAGCTTTCTTT | CAITQTGVGTEAFF
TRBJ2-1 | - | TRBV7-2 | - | TGTGCCAGCAGCCCCCCCGCCTACAATGAGCAGTTCTTC | CASSPPAYNEQFF
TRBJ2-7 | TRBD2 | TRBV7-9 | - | TGTGCCAGCAGCCTGGCTAGCGGGAGAGTCTACGAGCAGTACTTC | CASSLASGRVYEQYF
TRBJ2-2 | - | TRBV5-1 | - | TGCGCCAGCAGCGCTAGGGGAACCGGGGAGCTGTTTTTT | CASSARGTGELFF
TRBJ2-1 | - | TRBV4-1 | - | TGCGCCAGCAGCCAAGCGGCATCTAGGAACAATGAGCAGTTCTTC | CASSQAASRNNEQFF
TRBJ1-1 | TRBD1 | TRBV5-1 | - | TGCGCCAGCAGCCTCCAACCTCTGGGACAGGGGGACACTGAAGCTTTCTTT | CASSLQPLGQGDTEAFF
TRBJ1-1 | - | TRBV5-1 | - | TGCGCCAGCAGCCCCGACCGCTACAGGAACACTGAAGCTTTCTTT | CASSPDRYRNTEAFF
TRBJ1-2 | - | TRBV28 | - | TGTGCCAGCAGTTTAGAAGGCACCTATGGCTACACCTTC | CASSLEGTYGYTF
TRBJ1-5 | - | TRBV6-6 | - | TGTGCCAGCAGTACCAAACAGGGAGAGCCCCAGCATTTT | CASSTKQGEPQHF
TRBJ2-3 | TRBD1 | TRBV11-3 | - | TGTGCCAGCAGCCAACCTACAGGGGGGACAGATACGCAGTATTTT | CASSQPTGGTDTQYF